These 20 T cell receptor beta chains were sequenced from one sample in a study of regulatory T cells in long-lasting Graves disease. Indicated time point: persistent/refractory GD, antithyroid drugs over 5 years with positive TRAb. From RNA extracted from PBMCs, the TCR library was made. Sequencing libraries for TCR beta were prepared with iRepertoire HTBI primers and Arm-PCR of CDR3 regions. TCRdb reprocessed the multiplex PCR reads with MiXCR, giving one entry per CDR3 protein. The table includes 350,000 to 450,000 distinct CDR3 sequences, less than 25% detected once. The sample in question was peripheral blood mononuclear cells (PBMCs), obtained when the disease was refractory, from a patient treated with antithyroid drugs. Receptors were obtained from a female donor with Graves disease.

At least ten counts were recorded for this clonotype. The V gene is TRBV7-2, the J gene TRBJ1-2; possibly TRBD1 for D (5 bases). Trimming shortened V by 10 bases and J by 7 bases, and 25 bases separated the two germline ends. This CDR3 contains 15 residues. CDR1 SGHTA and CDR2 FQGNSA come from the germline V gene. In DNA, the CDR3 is TGTGCCAACCCTTTACAGGAAGATATCTATGGTGGCTACACCTTC. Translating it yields CANPLQEDIYGGYTF.

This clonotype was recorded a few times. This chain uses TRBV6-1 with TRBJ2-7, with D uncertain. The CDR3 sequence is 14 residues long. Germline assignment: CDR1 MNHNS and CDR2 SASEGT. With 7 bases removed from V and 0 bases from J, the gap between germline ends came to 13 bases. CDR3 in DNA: TGTGCCAGCAAACGGGCGCGAAGCTCCTACGAGCAGTACTTC. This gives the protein CASKRARSSYEQYF.

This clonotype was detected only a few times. The CDR3 here is CASSLVTGGTETQYF. The CDR3 coding sequence is TGTGCCAGCAGCTTAGTGACGGGAGGGACAGAGACCCAGTACTTC. The chain joins TRBV7-2 to TRBJ2-5; TRBD2 matches 8 bases. This CDR3 is 15 amino acids long. Germline CDR1 reads SGHTA; CDR2 reads FQGNSA. Germline trimming cut 1 base from V and 4 bases from J; bases unmatched to any gene: 5. Complete variable domain (other parts from reference TRBV7-2 and TRBJ2-5): GAGVSQSPSNKVTEKGKDVELRCDPISGHTALYWYRQSLGQGLEFLIYFQGNSAPDKSGLPSDRFSAERTGGSVSTLTIQRTQQEDSAVYLCASSLVTGGTETQYFGPGTRLLVL.

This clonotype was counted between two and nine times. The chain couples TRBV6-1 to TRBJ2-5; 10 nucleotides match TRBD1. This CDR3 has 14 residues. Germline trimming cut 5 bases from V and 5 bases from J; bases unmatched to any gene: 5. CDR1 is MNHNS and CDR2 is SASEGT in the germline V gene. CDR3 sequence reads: CASSPGQGSETQYF. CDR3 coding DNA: TGTGCCAGCAGTCCGGGACAGGGGTCCGAGACCCAGTACTTC.

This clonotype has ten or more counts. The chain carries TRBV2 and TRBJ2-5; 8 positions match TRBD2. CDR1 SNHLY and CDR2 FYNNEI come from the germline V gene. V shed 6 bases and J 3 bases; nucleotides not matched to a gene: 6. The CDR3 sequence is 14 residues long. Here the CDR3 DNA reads TGTGCCAGCAGGTCCGGGACTAGTAAAGAGACCCAGTACTTC. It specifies CASRSGTSKETQYF.

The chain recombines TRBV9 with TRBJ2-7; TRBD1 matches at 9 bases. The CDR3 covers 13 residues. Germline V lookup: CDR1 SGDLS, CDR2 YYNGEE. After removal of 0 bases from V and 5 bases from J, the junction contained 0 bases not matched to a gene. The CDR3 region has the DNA TGTGCCAGCAGCGTAGGACAGGGGGACGAGCAGTACTTC. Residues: CASSVGQGDEQYF.

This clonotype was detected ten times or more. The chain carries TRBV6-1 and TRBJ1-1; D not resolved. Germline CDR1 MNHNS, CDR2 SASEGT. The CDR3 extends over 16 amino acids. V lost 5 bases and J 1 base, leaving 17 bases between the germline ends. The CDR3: CASSPGPTRRNTEAFF. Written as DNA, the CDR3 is TGTGCCAGCAGTCCCGGACCGACCCGGAGGAACACTGAAGCTTTCTTT.

Here the CDR3 reads CSVGGTSYASTDTQYF. In nucleotides, the CDR3 is TGCAGCGTTGGAGGGACTAGTTATGCTAGCACAGATACGCAGTATTTT. The rearrangement joins TRBV29-1 to TRBJ2-3; 8 bases match TRBD2. This CDR3 is built from 16 residues. Per the germline V gene, CDR1 is SQVTM and CDR2 is ANQGSEA. V lost 4 bases and J lost 0; bases outside the gene matches: 9.

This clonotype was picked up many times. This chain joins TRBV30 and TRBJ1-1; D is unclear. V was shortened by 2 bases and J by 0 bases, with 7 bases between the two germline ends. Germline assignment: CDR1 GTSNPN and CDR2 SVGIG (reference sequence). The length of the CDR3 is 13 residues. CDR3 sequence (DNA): TGTGCCTGGAGTCGAGGAATGAACACTGAAGCTTTCTTT. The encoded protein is CAWSRGMNTEAFF. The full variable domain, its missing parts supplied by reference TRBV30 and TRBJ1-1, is SQTIHQWPATLVQPVGSPLSLECTVEGTSNPNLYWYRQAAGRGLQLLFYSVGIGQISSEVPQNLSASRPQDRQFILSSKKLLLSDSGFYLCAWSRGMNTEAFFGQGTRLTVV.

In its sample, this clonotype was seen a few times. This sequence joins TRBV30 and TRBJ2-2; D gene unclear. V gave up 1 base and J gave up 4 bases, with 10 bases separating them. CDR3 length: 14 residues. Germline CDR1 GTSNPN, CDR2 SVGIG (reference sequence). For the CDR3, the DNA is TGTGCCTGGAGTGGTGGAGAAGCCACCGGGGAGCTGTTTTTT. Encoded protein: CAWSGGEATGELFF.

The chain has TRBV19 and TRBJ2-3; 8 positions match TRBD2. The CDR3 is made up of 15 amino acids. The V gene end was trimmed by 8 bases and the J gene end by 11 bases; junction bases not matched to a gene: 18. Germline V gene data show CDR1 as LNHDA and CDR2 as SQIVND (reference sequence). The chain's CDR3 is CASHEAGLVSHRQYF. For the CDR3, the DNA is TGTGCCAGTCACGAGGCGGGACTAGTCAGTCATCGGCAGTATTTT.

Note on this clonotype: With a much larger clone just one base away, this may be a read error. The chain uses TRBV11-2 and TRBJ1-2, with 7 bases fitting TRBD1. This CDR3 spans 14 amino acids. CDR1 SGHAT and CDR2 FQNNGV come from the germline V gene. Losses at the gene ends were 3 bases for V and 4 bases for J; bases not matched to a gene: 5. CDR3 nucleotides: TGTGCCAGCAGCTTTGGCAGGGGGGCCTATGGCTACACCTTC. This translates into CASSFGRGAYGYTF.

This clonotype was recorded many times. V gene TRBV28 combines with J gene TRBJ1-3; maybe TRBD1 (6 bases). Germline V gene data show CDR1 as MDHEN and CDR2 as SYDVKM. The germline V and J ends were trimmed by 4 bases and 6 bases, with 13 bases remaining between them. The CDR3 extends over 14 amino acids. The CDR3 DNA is TGTGCCAGCAGTTCCCCAGGGGTCGAAAACACCATATATTTT. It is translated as CASSSPGVENTIYF.

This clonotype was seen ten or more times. This CDR3 is CASSYLPPGTANTGELFF. Written as DNA, the CDR3 is TGTGCCAGCAGTTACTTGCCTCCCGGGACAGCGAACACCGGGGAGCTGTTTTTT. The V call is TRBV6-5, the J call TRBJ2-2, with 7 bases that match TRBD1. The germline gives CDR1 MNHEY, CDR2 SVGAGI. CDR3 length: 18 residues. The J segment lost 0 bases and the V segment lost 1 base, leaving 8 bases of the junction unmatched.

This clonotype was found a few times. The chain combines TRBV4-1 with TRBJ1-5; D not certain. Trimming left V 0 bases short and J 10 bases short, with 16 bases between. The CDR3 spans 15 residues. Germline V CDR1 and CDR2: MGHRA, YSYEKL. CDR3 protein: CASSQEGSSVFPQHF. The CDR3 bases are TGCGCCAGCAGCCAAGAGGGGTCCAGCGTTTTTCCCCAGCATTTT.

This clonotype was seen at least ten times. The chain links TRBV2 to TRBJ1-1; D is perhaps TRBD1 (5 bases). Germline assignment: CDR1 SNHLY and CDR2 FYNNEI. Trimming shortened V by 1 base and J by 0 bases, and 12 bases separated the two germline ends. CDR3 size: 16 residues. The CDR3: CASSEVQVGMNTEAFF. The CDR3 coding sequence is TGTGCCAGCAGTGAAGTACAGGTTGGGATGAACACTGAAGCTTTCTTT.

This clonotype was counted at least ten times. The DNA of the CDR3 is TGTGCCAGCAGTTACATCCCTCTAGCTTATGGCACCGGGGAGCTGTTTTTT. It codes for CASSYIPLAYGTGELFF. This chain uses TRBV6-5 with TRBJ2-2; D is perhaps TRBD2 (5 bases). From germline, CDR1 is MNHEY and CDR2 SVGAGI. This CDR3 comprises 17 residues. V was trimmed by 2 bases and J by 4 bases, leaving 17 bases between them.

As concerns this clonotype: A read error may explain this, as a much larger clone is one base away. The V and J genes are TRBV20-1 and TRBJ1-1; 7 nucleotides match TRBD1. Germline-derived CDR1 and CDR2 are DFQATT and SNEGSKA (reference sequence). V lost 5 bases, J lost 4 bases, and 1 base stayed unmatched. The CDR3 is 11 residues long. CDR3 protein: CSASGGTEAFF. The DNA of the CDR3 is TGCAGTGCTTCAGGGGGCACTGAAGCTTTCTTT.

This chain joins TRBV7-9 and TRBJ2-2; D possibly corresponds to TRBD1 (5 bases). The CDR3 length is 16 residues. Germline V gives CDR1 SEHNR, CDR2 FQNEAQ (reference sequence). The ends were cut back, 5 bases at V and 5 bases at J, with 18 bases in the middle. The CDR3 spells CASSPGHQERTGELFF. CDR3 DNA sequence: TGTGCCAGCAGCCCAGGACATCAGGAGAGAACCGGGGAGCTGTTTTTT.

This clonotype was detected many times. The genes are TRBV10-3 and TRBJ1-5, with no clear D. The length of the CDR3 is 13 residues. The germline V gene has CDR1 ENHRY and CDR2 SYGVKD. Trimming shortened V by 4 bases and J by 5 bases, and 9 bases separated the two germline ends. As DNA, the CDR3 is TGTGCCATCAGTGTTGCGGTCGATCAGCCCCAGCATTTT. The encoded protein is CAISVAVDQPQHF.